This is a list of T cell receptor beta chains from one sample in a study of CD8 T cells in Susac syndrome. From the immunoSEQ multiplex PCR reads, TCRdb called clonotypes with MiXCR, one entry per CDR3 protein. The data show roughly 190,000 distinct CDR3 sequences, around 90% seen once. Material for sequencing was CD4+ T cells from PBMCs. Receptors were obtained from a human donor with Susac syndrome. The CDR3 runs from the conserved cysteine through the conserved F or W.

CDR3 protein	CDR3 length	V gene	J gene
CASSLGLEGEQYF	13	TRBV11-2	TRBJ2-7
CSVSESTGFGGYTF	14	TRBV29-1	TRBJ1-2
CAWRGQGLNNEQFF	14	TRBV30	TRBJ2-1
CASSPRRDMDEQYF	14	TRBV18	TRBJ2-7
CASSSPGSGRNEQYF	15	TRBV28	TRBJ2-7
CASSLPTRTEKLFF	14	TRBV7-9	TRBJ1-4
CASSPRGANYGYTF	14	TRBV6-1	TRBJ1-2
CSAPGRYNEKLFF	13	TRBV20-1	TRBJ1-4
CSAREGGYNSPLHF	14	TRBV20-1	TRBJ1-6
CASSPLFSTDTQYF	14	TRBV9	TRBJ2-3
CASAPRGAPDQPQHF	15	TRBV18	TRBJ1-5
CASRLLQETQYF	12	TRBV2	TRBJ2-5
CAWTVGGGPYEQYF	14	TRBV30	TRBJ2-7
CASSPGQPHTGELFF	15	TRBV6-5	TRBJ2-2
CASSYGVSYEQYF	13	TRBV6-5	TRBJ2-7
CAWSKGGPNTEAFF	14	TRBV30	TRBJ1-1
CASSQYGAGDTEAFF	15	TRBV4-1	TRBJ1-1
CASSLVPSWTSGRGELFF	18	TRBV9	TRBJ2-2
CASSVDGLGGWDATDTQYF	19	TRBV9	TRBJ2-3
CASSTDRGSSYEQYF	15	TRBV7-9	TRBJ2-7
CASSQADRYEQYF	13	TRBV4-1	TRBJ2-7
CASSLERRGTSYEQYF	16	TRBV5-1	TRBJ2-7
CASSYSGTGVSGELFF	16	TRBV6-5	TRBJ2-2
CASSYLSGGSGNTIYF	16	TRBV6-5	TRBJ1-3
CASTSSGSSYNEQFF	15	TRBV19	TRBJ2-1
CASSLAGGRSKEQYF	15	TRBV7-9	TRBJ2-7
CASSPRDRDSVFGGYTF	17	TRBV18	TRBJ1-2
CASTGDFGANVLTF	14	TRBV9	TRBJ2-6
CASSFYGANYGYTF	14	TRBV27	TRBJ1-2
CAISIQNNEQFF	12	TRBV10-3	TRBJ2-1
CAISDQSSYEQYF	13	TRBV10-3	TRBJ2-7
CASSLFTSGSTDTQYF	16	TRBV5-4	TRBJ2-3
CASSPGGTSQFF	12	TRBV28	TRBJ2-1
CASSLGPSFGETQYF	15	TRBV7-7	TRBJ2-5
CASSLGTADYGYTF	14	TRBV7-6	TRBJ1-2
CASRQGINEKLFF	13	TRBV27	TRBJ1-4
CSVLRVMNTEAFF	13	TRBV29-1	TRBJ1-1
CRVAGTLVETQYF	13	TRBV20-1	TRBJ2-5
CASSAGQGYEQYF	13	TRBV5-1	TRBJ2-7
CASSPRAGTSVPDTQYF	17	TRBV5-1	TRBJ2-3
CASSLGPSGSTGLSEQYF	18	TRBV5-6	TRBJ2-7
CASSDGHTGGNEQFF	15	TRBV5-1	TRBJ2-1
CAWGSGVQETQYF	13	TRBV30	TRBJ2-5
CASSRLTSGSSYEQYF	16	TRBV7-6	TRBJ2-7
CASSARGGANSYEQYF	16	TRBV7-9	TRBJ2-7
CASRGQGTYGYTF	13	TRBV27	TRBJ1-2
CASSQADRRVYIQYF	15	TRBV14	TRBJ2-4
CASSFKRGGSTDTQYF	16	TRBV7-9	TRBJ2-3
CASSQRLAGLPYEQYF	16	TRBV14	TRBJ2-7
CASSIRGLSYNEQFF	15	TRBV19	TRBJ2-1
CASSYTGDEKLFF	13	TRBV6-5	TRBJ1-4
CASSGGMKTQYF	12	TRBV25-1	TRBJ2-5